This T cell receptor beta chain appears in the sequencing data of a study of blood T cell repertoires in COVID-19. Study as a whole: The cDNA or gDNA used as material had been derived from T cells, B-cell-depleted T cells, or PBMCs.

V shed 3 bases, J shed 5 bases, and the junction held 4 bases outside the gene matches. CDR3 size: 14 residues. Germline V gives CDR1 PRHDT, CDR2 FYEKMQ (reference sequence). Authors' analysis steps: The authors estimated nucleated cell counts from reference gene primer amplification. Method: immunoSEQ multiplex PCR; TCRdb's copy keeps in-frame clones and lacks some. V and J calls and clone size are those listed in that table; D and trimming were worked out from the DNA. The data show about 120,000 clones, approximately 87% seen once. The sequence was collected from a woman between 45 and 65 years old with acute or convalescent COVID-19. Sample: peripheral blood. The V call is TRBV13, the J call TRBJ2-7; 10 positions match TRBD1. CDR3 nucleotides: TGTGCCAGCAGCTTTTGGGACAGGGGCCACGAGCAGTACTTC. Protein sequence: CASSFWDRGHEQYF.